This TCR beta chain was obtained from a study of shared clonotypes between healthy human individuals. Overall study findings and caveats: With four donors compared, 5% to 5.5% of naive CD4 clonotypes were shared. Larger richness was generally estimated for naive than memory subsets.

For this clone: What it binds is not known.

Naive CD8 cells, CD45RO-negative and positively selected for CCR7, excluded terminally differentiated effector memory CD45RA+ cells. Participating donors were healthy, HIV-negative adults free of recent acute infections or vaccinations. The germline CDR1 and CDR2 sequences are SGHTA and FQGNSA. Losses at the gene ends were 2 bases for V and 7 bases for J; bases not matched to a gene: 2. The length of the CDR3 is 13 residues. Study processing details: Junction-only sequences produced by ImmunoSEQ had no quality scores, so filtering differed. Assay: immunoSEQ multiplex PCR; the TCRdb copy retains only in-frame clones and omits some. V and J calls plus clone size are reproduced from that table; the DNA served to infer D and trimming. The table records about 2 million clones, approximately 94% of them present only once.

Source material: naive CD8+ T cells sorted from blood. The origin of this receptor is a man between 18 and 29 years old in good health. This chain connects TRBV7-2 to TRBJ1-1; 9 nucleotides line up with TRBD1. CDR3 loop: CASSLYRGLEAFF. In DNA form, the CDR3 reads TGTGCCAGCAGCTTATACAGGGGGCTTGAAGCTTTCTTT.